These 26 T cell receptor beta chains were all obtained from the same sample, sequenced in a study of shared clonotypes between healthy human individuals. Profiling relied on immunoSEQ multiplex PCR, and the TCRdb table lists in-frame clones only, not all of them. The repertoire holds fewer than 850,000 clones, with about 96% as singletons. In the naive CD8 group, cells lacked CD45RO and were positively selected for CCR7, so terminally differentiated effector memory CD45RA+ cells were left out. The sequencing sample was made of naive CD8+ T cells sorted from blood. Source of these receptors: a young man in good health.

This chain uses TRBV5-6 with TRBJ1-4; TRBD1 might be the D (6 bases). V was shortened by 5 bases and J by 3 bases, with 14 bases between the two germline ends. The length of the CDR3 is 15 residues. Germline assignment: CDR1 SGHDT and CDR2 YYEEEE. The CDR3 reads CASRKRQGPNEKLFF. In DNA, the CDR3 is TGTGCCAGCAGAAAACGCCAGGGGCCTAATGAAAAACTGTTTTTT.

This clone appeared once. The chain carries TRBV13 and TRBJ2-7; 8 bases line up with TRBD2. V lost 2 bases to trimming and J lost 2 bases; unmatched junction nucleotides: 5. The germline V gene has CDR1 PRHDT and CDR2 FYEKMQ (reference sequence). This CDR3 region has 15 residues. CDR3 amino acids: CASSLLAGTAYEQYF. CDR3 bases: TGTGCCAGCAGCTTATTAGCGGGAACCGCCTACGAGCAGTACTTC.

The chain joins TRBV4-1 to TRBJ2-1; TRBD2 aligns across 7 bases. The CDR3 is 14 residues long. Germline CDR1 and CDR2: MGHRA and YSYEKL. With 6 bases clipped from V and 2 bases from J, the junction kept 4 bases outside the gene matches. The DNA for the CDR3 is TGCGCCAGCAGGCTAGCGGTGACCTACAATGAGCAGTTCTTC. This translates into CASRLAVTYNEQFF.

The gene calls are TRBV4-1 and TRBJ2-7, with 10 bases lining up with TRBD1. The V gene's germline CDR1 is MGHRA and CDR2 YSYEKL. J lost 5 bases, V lost 4 bases, and 5 bases had no gene match. CDR3 length: 14 amino acids. CDR3 loop: CASSRLTGGDEQYF. The CDR3 region has the DNA TGCGCCAGCAGCCGATTGACAGGGGGCGACGAGCAGTACTTC.

About this clone: The sample holds other DNA sequences that translate to the same CDR3. V usage is TRBV19 and J usage is TRBJ2-7; 13 bases agree with TRBD2. Trimming removed 4 bases from V and 4 bases from J; junction bases left unmatched: 4. The length of the CDR3 is 15 residues. Germline V gene lookup returns CDR1 LNHDA and CDR2 SQIVND (reference sequence). The DNA of the CDR3 is TGTGCCAGTAGTACCCGGACTAGCGGGAGTTACGAGCAGTACTTC. Amino acid sequence: CASSTRTSGSYEQYF.

V gene TRBV10-3 combines with J gene TRBJ2-5, with unresolved D. This CDR3 has 12 amino acids. V lost 10 bases, J lost 3 bases, and 12 bases lay in between. CDR1 and CDR2 from the germline V gene are ENHRY and SYGVKD. CDR3 amino acids: CATDPGEETQYF. CDR3 nucleotides: TGTGCCACTGACCCTGGGGAAGAGACCCAGTACTTC.

This chain connects TRBV4-1 to TRBJ2-3, with 10 bases that match TRBD2. CDR1 and CDR2 from the germline V gene are MGHRA and YSYEKL. With 0 bases clipped from V and 2 bases from J, the junction kept 2 bases outside the gene matches. The CDR3 runs 16 residues. The chain's CDR3 is CASSQEGLALTDTQYF. DNA for the CDR3: TGCGCCAGCAGCCAAGAGGGACTAGCGCTCACAGATACGCAGTATTTT.

The rearrangement uses TRBV27 and TRBJ2-5; 10 nucleotides match TRBD2. CDR3 length: 15 amino acids. The junction had 10 bases not matched to a gene; V was cut back by 5 bases and J by 7 bases. Germline V gene lookup returns CDR1 MNHEY and CDR2 SMNVEV (reference sequence). The CDR3 sequence: CASSSSSGSFVTQYF. CDR3 coding DNA: TGTGCCAGCAGTAGCTCTAGCGGGAGCTTTGTGACCCAGTACTTC.

V is TRBV7-6 and J is TRBJ1-5; 8 bases map to TRBD1. V lost 1 base to trimming and J lost 7 bases; unmatched junction nucleotides: 3. Germline CDR1 reads SGHVS; CDR2 reads FNYEAQ. The length of the CDR3 is 14 residues. The CDR3 bases are TGTGCCAGCAGCTTAGGACAGGGGCAACAGCCCCAGCATTTT. It encodes CASSLGQGQQPQHF.

The gene calls are TRBV5-4 and TRBJ2-1, with D uncertain. This CDR3 comprises 13 residues. V dropped 0 bases and J dropped 6 bases, with 7 bases sitting between them. CDR1 is SGHNT and CDR2 is YYREEE in the germline V gene (reference sequence). The CDR3 DNA sequence: TGTGCCAGCAGCTTGGAAATAATCAATGAGCAGTTCTTC. It specifies CASSLEIINEQFF.

The chain employs TRBV5-4 and TRBJ2-1; TRBD1 agrees at 9 bases. The CDR3 covers 14 residues. The V and J ends lost 6 bases and 5 bases, in that order; junction bases with no gene match: 6. CDR1 and CDR2 (germline): SGHNT, YYREEE (reference sequence). CDR3 DNA sequence: TGTGCCAGCACCTCCGGGACAGGGAACAATGAGCAGTTCTTC. This sequence encodes CASTSGTGNNEQFF.

The V gene is TRBV9, the J gene TRBJ1-2; D gene uncertain. Germline V gene sequence: CDR1 SGDLS, CDR2 YYNGEE. The CDR3 consists of 12 residues. V dropped 7 bases and J dropped 4 bases, with 11 bases sitting between them. The CDR3 DNA is TGTGCCAGCCTCGGGCCTATCTATGGCTACACCTTC. Translated, it gives CASLGPIYGYTF.

In DNA form, the CDR3 reads TGCGCCAGCAGCCAAGTCGTCCGGACTAGTAACACTGAAGCTTTCTTT. This gives the protein CASSQVVRTSNTEAFF. V usage is TRBV4-1 and J usage is TRBJ1-1, with D unresolved. Looked up from germline, CDR1 is MGHRA and CDR2 is YSYEKL. The CDR3 has 16 residues. Trimming took off 1 base at V and 2 bases at J, with 14 bases between the two ends.

The chain couples TRBV2 to TRBJ2-1, with D unclear. The CDR3 has 10 amino acids. V lost 8 bases and J 7 bases, leaving 6 bases between the germline ends. Germline assignment: CDR1 SNHLY and CDR2 FYNNEI. CDR3 in DNA: TGTGCCAGCGTTTGGAATGAGCAGTTCTTC. Translating it yields CASVWNEQFF.

This chain joins TRBV11-2 and TRBJ2-7; TRBD2 is a possible D gene (5 bases). The V gene's germline CDR1 is SGHAT and CDR2 FQNNGV. Trimming pared 3 bases from V and 3 bases from J, leaving 12 bases between. The CDR3 extends over 14 amino acids. The CDR3 nucleotides read TGTGCCAGCAGCTTTTATGGAGGCCGCTACGAGCAGTACTTC. It translates to CASSFYGGRYEQYF.

CDR3 nucleotide sequence: TGTGCCAGCAGCTTCCCCCTTAGGGTGGAATCGGGGAACACTGAAGCTTTCTTT. Its protein product is CASSFPLRVESGNTEAFF. The rearrangement links TRBV7-9 to TRBJ1-1, with unresolved D. The CDR3 has 18 amino acids. Per the germline V gene, CDR1 is SEHNR and CDR2 is FQNEAQ (reference sequence). Deletions cut 3 bases from V and 1 base from J, with 21 bases between.

The chain recombines TRBV28 with TRBJ2-7; D gene unclear. The CDR3 covers 15 residues. Germline V gene lookup returns CDR1 MDHEN and CDR2 SYDVKM. The V and J ends lost 1 base and 2 bases respectively, with 12 bases between them. In nucleotides, the CDR3 is TGTGCCAGCAGTTTATTCTCAGTGAGGACCTACGAGCAGTACTTC. This gives the protein CASSLFSVRTYEQYF.

CDR3: CASSQVRDSDPNNEQFF. CDR3 coding DNA: TGCGCCAGCAGCCAAGTCCGGGACAGCGATCCAAACAATGAGCAGTTCTTC. The chain employs TRBV4-3 and TRBJ2-1; 7 nucleotides match TRBD1. V shed 1 base, J shed 5 bases, and the junction held 11 bases outside the gene matches. This CDR3 contains 17 residues. Germline values: CDR1 LGHNA, CDR2 YSLEER.

The CDR3 here is CASSPSSGRALDTQYF. CDR3 DNA sequence: TGTGCCAGCAGTCCATCTAGCGGGAGGGCCTTGGATACGCAGTATTTT. The chain employs TRBV28 and TRBJ2-3; TRBD2 matches at 12 bases. V was clipped by 5 bases and J by 6 bases; unmatched bases: 9. The CDR3 covers 16 residues. CDR1 MDHEN and CDR2 SYDVKM come from the germline V gene.

The J gene is TRBJ2-7, the V gene TRBV5-4; 9 bases align to TRBD1. Germline lookup yields CDR1 SGHNT and CDR2 YYREEE (reference sequence). V lost 4 bases, J lost 5 bases, and 10 bases stayed unmatched. The CDR3 runs to 15 residues. The CDR3 DNA reads TGTGCCAGCAGCCTCTACAGGGGGCTCGGAAACGAGCAGTACTTC. Its protein product is CASSLYRGLGNEQYF. Drawing the rest from reference TRBV5-4 and TRBJ2-7, the complete variable domain is ETGVTQSPTHLIKTRGQQVTLRCSSQSGHNTVSWYQQALGQGPQFIFQYYREEENGRGNFPPRFSGLQFPNYSSELNVNALELDDSALYLCASSLYRGLGNEQYFGPGTRLTVT.

The chain links TRBV7-9 to TRBJ2-7, with 10 bases matching TRBD2. Per germline, CDR1 SEHNR and CDR2 FQNEAQ (reference sequence). V lost 2 bases and J lost 5; bases outside the gene matches: 15. The CDR3 has 18 residues. The CDR3: CASSLNQGRAGGSHEQYF. The CDR3 DNA reads TGTGCCAGCAGCTTAAACCAGGGGCGAGCGGGAGGGTCCCACGAGCAGTACTTC.

This clone was counted between two and nine times. The chain joins TRBV27 to TRBJ2-7; D remains unclear. This CDR3 is 15 amino acids long. The V gene lost 5 bases and the J gene lost 2 bases, with 16 bases spanning the gap. Germline-derived CDR1 and CDR2 are MNHEY and SMNVEV (reference sequence). The DNA of the CDR3 is TGTGCCAGCAGTACAGCAAAAACGGGCACCTACGAGCAGTACTTC. Translated: CASSTAKTGTYEQYF.

The J gene is TRBJ1-2, the V gene TRBV10-1, with TRBD1 identical over 9 bases. This CDR3 is 19 amino acids long. Germline V gene sequence: CDR1 WNHNN, CDR2 SYGVQD (reference sequence). Trimming cost V 7 bases and J 4 bases; bases outside gene matches: 22. DNA for the CDR3: TGCGCCAGCACCCAGGAGGTAGACAGGGGGAGACCTCCGTCCTATGGCTACACCTTC. It codes for CASTQEVDRGRPPSYGYTF.

The J gene is TRBJ2-1, the V gene TRBV10-2; no reliable D call. V was clipped by 0 bases and J by 0 bases, with 3 bases between them. Germline CDR1 WSHSY, CDR2 SAAADI. This CDR3 region has 14 residues. In DNA form, the CDR3 reads TGCGCCAGCAGTGAGTCCGGCTCCTACAATGAGCAGTTCTTC. Its protein is CASSESGSYNEQFF.

V is TRBV28 and J is TRBJ1-5, with TRBD1 as a possible D gene (5 bases). Trimming removed 6 bases at V and 10 bases at J, with 19 bases between. This CDR3 has 14 amino acids. The germline gives CDR1 MDHEN, CDR2 SYDVKM. The CDR3 DNA sequence: TGTGCCAGCAGAGTCGCTGGGACGGACGACCCCCAGCATTTT. Protein product: CASRVAGTDDPQHF.

Written as DNA, the CDR3 is TGTGCCAGCAGCCCTAGCGGCAGGGGTAATTCACCCCTCCACTTT. Protein sequence: CASSPSGRGNSPLHF. The chain carries TRBV5-6 and TRBJ1-6; a possible D gene is TRBD1 (6 bases). The CDR3 runs to 15 residues. The germline gives CDR1 SGHDT, CDR2 YYEEEE. Trimming left V 4 bases short and J 6 bases short, with 14 bases between. Variable domain in full (rest from reference TRBV5-6 and TRBJ1-6): DAGVTQSPTHLIKTRGQQVTLRCSPKSGHDTVSWYQQALGQGPQFIFQYYEEEERQRGNFPDRFSGHQFPNYSSELNVNALLLGDSALYLCASSPSGRGNSPLHFGNGTRLTVT.